The rows below give T cell receptor beta chains drawn from one sample of a study of OX40 agonist ivuxolimab in advanced cancers. Clones were sequenced by immunoSEQ multiplex PCR, and TCRdb holds only the in-frame ones, with some missing. The sample shows about 21,000 clones, around four fifths of them seen only once. Source: CD4+ or CD8+ T cells sorted from blood, taken in a trial of the OX40 agonist ivuxolimab. The origin of the receptors is an adult with an advanced solid tumor such as melanoma, head and neck, liver or kidney cancer. The CDR3 runs from the conserved cysteine through the conserved F or W. Each record gives: D gene, clone size, V gene, J gene, CDR3 DNA, CDR3 protein. A D gene is named only where the DNA matches it firmly. Size tells how often a clone was seen (once, few, many) or the class of an expanded clone, and some rows leave it out.

-	few	TRBV11-2	TRBJ2-7	TGTGCCAGCAGCTTAGCCGGGGGTTGGAACGAGCAGTACTTC	CASSLAGGWNEQYF
-	-	TRBV13	TRBJ2-1	TGTGCCAGCAGCTTACGACAGGTGACCTACAATGAGCAGTTCTTC	CASSLRQVTYNEQFF
TRBD2	-	TRBV9	TRBJ2-7	TGTGCCAGCAGCCCGCTAGCGGGAGGGCACTACGAGCAGTACTTC	CASSPLAGGHYEQYF
-	-	TRBV6-6	TRBJ1-2	TGTGCCAGCAGTTACTCTAAACAGGGAATCGGGTATGGCTACACCTTC	CASSYSKQGIGYGYTF
-	-	TRBV5-6	TRBJ2-5	TGTGCCAGCACATCGGGGGCCTTAGAGACCCAGTACTTC	CASTSGALETQYF
TRBD1	-	TRBV6-6	TRBJ1-1	TGTGCCAGCAGTTACACTCGGACAGGGCGGACTGAAGCTTTCTTT	CASSYTRTGRTEAFF
-	-	TRBV11-2	TRBJ1-3	TGTGCCAGCAGCTCTAGCTCTGGAAACACCATATATTTT	CASSSSSGNTIYF
-	-	TRBV10-3	TRBJ2-7	TGTGCCATCAGTGAAGAAAGAATCTACGAGCAGTACTTC	CAISEERIYEQYF
-	once	TRBV27	TRBJ2-4	TGTGCCAGCAGTCTAAAGGGGTCGGCCAAAAACATTCAGTACTTC	CASSLKGSAKNIQYF
-	once	TRBV27	TRBJ2-7	TGTGCCAGCAGTTTAACGAGCTCCTACGAGCAGTACTTC	CASSLTSSYEQYF
TRBD2	-	TRBV9	TRBJ2-2	TGTGCCAGCAGCGGCCGGGAGGTACGAGGGGAGCTGTTTTTT	CASSGREVRGELFF
TRBD1	-	TRBV6-4	TRBJ2-3	TGTGCCAGCAGTGAAGGGACAGCCACAGATACGCAGTATTTT	CASSEGTATDTQYF
TRBD2	-	TRBV13	TRBJ2-5	TGTGCCAGCAGCACGCGGACTAGCGGGAGTTTACGAGAGACCCAGTACTTC	CASSTRTSGSLRETQYF
-	-	TRBV11-2	TRBJ2-7	TGTGCCAGCACCCTTTGGGGGGAGCAGTACTTC	CASTLWGEQYF
-	-	TRBV15	TRBJ2-5	TGTGCCACCAGCAGAGATCTCTCGGGCCTTGAGACCCAGTACTTC	CATSRDLSGLETQYF
-	once	TRBV6-7	TRBJ2-1	TGTGCCAGCAGCGCCTGGGGGGAAAACGTCTACAATGAGCAGTTCTTC	CASSAWGENVYNEQFF
-	-	TRBV30	TRBJ2-1	TGTGCCTGGAGTGTACCCCGGGATTGGAATGAGCAGTTCTTC	CAWSVPRDWNEQFF
-	-	TRBV27	TRBJ2-3	TGTGCCAGCAGTTTAAGGGCTAGTGGCACAGATACGCAGTATTTT	CASSLRASGTDTQYF
-	once	TRBV27	TRBJ1-2	TGTGCCAGCAGTTTATCATCGGGATCCGGCTACACCTTC	CASSLSSGSGYTF
-	-	TRBV15	TRBJ1-2	TGTGCCACCAGCGAGGGGGGGGGCAACTACGGCTACACCTTC	CATSEGGGNYGYTF
-	-	TRBV5-4	TRBJ2-1	TGTGCCAGCAGCTTGGACACAGGTATGCAGTTCTTC	CASSLDTGMQFF
TRBD2	few	TRBV2	TRBJ2-6	TGTGCCAGCAGTGAGCGGGGGGCTGGGGCCAACGTCCTGACTTTC	CASSERGAGANVLTF
TRBD2	-	TRBV7-9	TRBJ2-7	TGTGCCAGCAGCTCTCTCAGCGGGGGCCACTACGAGCAGTACTTC	CASSSLSGGHYEQYF
TRBD1	-	TRBV25-1	TRBJ1-2	TGTGCCAGCAGTGAATTGGGGACAGGGGACTATGGCTACACCTTC	CASSELGTGDYGYTF
-	once	TRBV7-2	TRBJ2-7	TGTGCCAGCAGCTTAGGGGCGAGAGGGACCTACGAGCAGTACTTC	CASSLGARGTYEQYF
-	-	TRBV7-9	TRBJ2-3	TGTGCCAGCACCCCCCTTATAGACTCCCGCACAGATACGCAGTATTTT	CASTPLIDSRTDTQYF
-	-	TRBV7-9	TRBJ2-1	TGTGCCAGCAGCCACTCATACGAGCATGAGCAGTTCTTC	CASSHSYEHEQFF
TRBD2	-	TRBV11-2	TRBJ2-7	TGTGCCAGCAGCCAGGGACTAGCCGAGACCTACGAGCAGTACTTC	CASSQGLAETYEQYF
TRBD1	-	TRBV5-1	TRBJ2-7	TGCGCCAGCAGCCCAGACAGGGGACTCCCTCACGAGCAGTACTTC	CASSPDRGLPHEQYF
TRBD2	-	TRBV6-6	TRBJ2-1	TGTGCCAGCAGTTACAGCGGGGGCTCCTACAATGAGCAGTTCTTC	CASSYSGGSYNEQFF
TRBD2	-	TRBV9	TRBJ2-5	TGTGCCAGCAGCGGGAGCGGGAGGGGGGGAGAGACCCAGTACTTC	CASSGSGRGGETQYF
-	-	TRBV10-2	TRBJ2-1	TGCGCCAGCAGTGACCCCAGTACCGGGGTGTACTACAATGAGCAGTTCTTC	CASSDPSTGVYYNEQFF
TRBD2	-	TRBV27	TRBJ2-3	TGTGCCAGCAGTTTCCTAGCGGGAGATACGCAGTATTTT	CASSFLAGDTQYF
-	-	TRBV6-1	TRBJ2-7	TGTGCCAGCAGTGAACTGGTGGGACTTCCCTACGAGCAGTACTTC	CASSELVGLPYEQYF
-	-	TRBV28	TRBJ2-5	TGTGCCAGCAGTTCTCGAGCGGCGGGCCAAGAGACCCAGTACTTC	CASSSRAAGQETQYF
-	-	TRBV5-4	TRBJ1-5	TGTGCCAGCAGCGTTGGGGTCCGAGATCAGCCCCAGCATTTT	CASSVGVRDQPQHF
-	-	TRBV9	TRBJ2-1	TGTGCCAGCAGCACCACCCCCAGTGCTAGCTCCTACAATGAGCAGTTCTTC	CASSTTPSASSYNEQFF
TRBD2	-	TRBV18	TRBJ2-3	TGTGCCAGCTTAGGACTAGCGGAAACCACAGATACGCAGTATTTT	CASLGLAETTDTQYF
TRBD2	-	TRBV9	TRBJ2-1	TGTGCCAGCAGCGTTAGTAGCGGGGGGGGTTCCTACAATGAGCAGTTCTTC	CASSVSSGGGSYNEQFF
-	-	TRBV6-5	TRBJ2-3	TGTGCCAGCGCGCGGGGATGGGGCGATACGCAGTATTTT	CASARGWGDTQYF
-	-	TRBV6-1	TRBJ1-5	TGTGCCAGCAGTGAAAAGAGGCCGTATAGCAATCAGCCCCAGCATTTT	CASSEKRPYSNQPQHF
-	-	TRBV4-2	TRBJ2-7	TGTGCCAGCAGCCAAAGCGGGTACTACGAGCAGTACTTC	CASSQSGYYEQYF
TRBD1	-	TRBV7-8	TRBJ1-2	TGTGCCAGCAGCTCGGGACAGGGGACAATCTATGGCTACACCTTC	CASSSGQGTIYGYTF
-	-	TRBV18	TRBJ2-5	TGTGCCAGCTCACCACCGGTAGTAACGCCAGAGACCCAGTACTTC	CASSPPVVTPETQYF
-	once	TRBV4-1	TRBJ2-7	TGCGCCAGCAGCCAAGAGGGTGGTACCTACGAGCAGTACTTC	CASSQEGGTYEQYF
-	few	TRBV7-8	TRBJ2-7	TGTGCCAGCAGCTTCGAGGTCTCCTACGAGCAGTACTTC	CASSFEVSYEQYF
-	-	TRBV25-1	TRBJ2-5	TGTGCCAGCAGTCGAATAGGGAGGCCCGGAGAGACCCAGTACTTC	CASSRIGRPGETQYF
TRBD2	-	TRBV11-2	TRBJ2-1	TGTGCCAGCAGCTTCCTAGCGGGAGAATTCAATGAGCAGTTCTTC	CASSFLAGEFNEQFF
-	-	TRBV5-8	TRBJ1-5	TGTGCCAGTTTGTCTCCCGGGCTGGGGCCCCAGCATTTT	CASLSPGLGPQHF
-	few	TRBV11-3	TRBJ1-1	TGTGCCAGCAGCTTAGGCCCAGGGGCGAACACTGAAGCTTTCTTT	CASSLGPGANTEAFF
TRBD1	-	TRBV7-9	TRBJ1-2	TGTGCCAGCAGCTGGGGACAGGGGGCACACGGGGATGGCTACACCTTC	CASSWGQGAHGDGYTF
-	-	TRBV9	TRBJ2-1	TGTGCCAGCAGCGTGAGCCCCCATACCGCCTCCTACAATGAGCAGTTCTTC	CASSVSPHTASYNEQFF
-	-	TRBV7-6	TRBJ1-5	TGTGCCAGCAGCTCCGGGGGGAATCAGCCCCAGCATTTT	CASSSGGNQPQHF
-	-	TRBV7-6	TRBJ2-1	TGTGCCAGCAGCTTAGGAGGCCTCGAGGGGGAGCAGTTCTTC	CASSLGGLEGEQFF
TRBD2	once	TRBV11-3	TRBJ2-1	TGTGCCAGCAGCCCCGCCGGGACTAGCTCCTACAATGAGCAGTTCTTC	CASSPAGTSSYNEQFF